This T cell receptor (beta chain) is from a study of T-cell reconstitution after alpha-beta-depleted transplantation in children. V was cut by 1 base and J by 5 bases, with 15 bases left in between. The CDR3 runs to 15 residues. Germline V gene lookup returns CDR1 LGHNT and CDR2 FRNRAP. This clonotype was seen only a few times. Unique molecular identifiers were incorporated when the TCRbeta library was constructed. From the PCR reads, TCRdb called clonotypes with MiXCR, one entry per CDR3 protein. Seen here are hundreds of thousands of distinct CDR3 sequences, 13% observed once, and the top ten hold approximately 4.2%.

The receptor was derived from a human donor who donated a stem cell graft to a child with Fanconi anemia. Material: PBMCs, obtained from the stem cell graft. V gene TRBV12-5 combines with J gene TRBJ2-7, with D maybe TRBD1 (7 bases). CDR3 region: CASGLGQGTGDEQYF. CDR3 nucleotides: TGTGCTAGTGGTTTGGGACAGGGAACGGGGGACGAGCAGTACTTC.